The 20 T cell receptor beta chains given below trace back to one sample, sequenced in a study of graft-versus-host responses after intestinal transplantation. TCRdb keeps only in-frame clones here, not all; method: immunoSEQ multiplex PCR. The data hold tens of thousands of clones, with about 92% observed a single time. These TCRs are of unknown antigen specificity. The sample in question was unstimulated CD8+ T cells sorted from spleen or lymph node cells, obtained before intestinal transplant. Source of these receptors: a human donor who received an intestinal transplant.

The rearrangement joins TRBV29-1 to TRBJ2-2; a possible D gene is TRBD2 (6 bases). Trimming pared 7 bases from V and 6 bases from J, leaving 15 bases between. Germline lookup yields CDR1 SQVTM and CDR2 ANQGSEA. The CDR3 is made up of 13 amino acids. The DNA for the CDR3 is TGCAGCGCAGCGGGCGTGGTGCCCGGGGAGCTGTTTTTT. Encoded protein: CSAAGVVPGELFF.

This clone was seen a single time. The genes are TRBV7-9 and TRBJ1-2; no clear D gene. Germline V CDR1 and CDR2: SEHNR, FQNEAQ (reference sequence). The length of the CDR3 is 11 residues. V was trimmed by 2 bases and J by 6 bases, leaving 4 bases between them. CDR3 loop: CASSLRDGYTF. CDR3 nucleotides: TGTGCCAGCAGCTTAAGAGATGGCTACACCTTC.

The V and J genes are TRBV7-9 and TRBJ2-2, with 11 positions matching TRBD1. CDR1 is SEHNR, CDR2 FQNEAQ, per germline (reference sequence). Losses at the gene ends were 4 bases for V and 6 bases for J; bases not matched to a gene: 7. The CDR3 spans 16 residues. CDR3 in amino acids: CASSSPGQGEAGELFF. CDR3 DNA: TGTGCCAGCAGCTCGCCGGGACAGGGGGAAGCCGGGGAGCTGTTTTTT.

The V call is TRBV7-2, the J call TRBJ2-1; TRBD1 agrees at 12 bases. Trimming at V came to 3 bases and at J to 8 bases, leaving 5 bases not matched to a gene. The CDR3 is 15 amino acids. CDR1 and CDR2 from the germline V gene are SGHTA and FQGNSA. CDR3 in DNA: TGTGCCAGCAGCTTTGCGGGACAGGGGGCCGATGAGCAGTTCTTC. Protein: CASSFAGQGADEQFF. The variable domain in full, with the rest retrieved from reference TRBV7-2 and TRBJ2-1, is GAGVSQSPSNKVTEKGKDVELRCDPISGHTALYWYRQSLGQGLEFLIYFQGNSAPDKSGLPSDRFSAERTGGSVSTLTIQRTQQEDSAVYLCASSFAGQGADEQFFGPGTRLTVL.

This clone showed up just once. This sequence joins TRBV30 and TRBJ2-7; tentatively, D is TRBD2 (6 bases). V was trimmed by 3 bases and J by 0 bases, leaving 18 bases between them. The CDR3 totals 16 residues. The germline V gene has CDR1 GTSNPN and CDR2 SVGIG (reference sequence). The CDR3 DNA follows: TGTGCCTGGAGAGGGCTAGCGAAGGCAAGCTCCTACGAGCAGTACTTC. This gives the protein CAWRGLAKASSYEQYF.

V is TRBV5-5 and J is TRBJ2-1, with a possible D match to TRBD1 (6 bases). CDR1 SGHKS and CDR2 YYEKEE come from the germline V gene (reference sequence). The V and J ends lost 5 bases and 8 bases respectively, with 11 bases between them. This CDR3 has 12 amino acids. CDR3 nucleotide sequence: TGTGCCAGCAGGTACAGGGTGGATGAGCAGTTCTTC. Translation gives CASRYRVDEQFF.

This clone was seen just once. J is TRBJ2-2 and V is TRBV10-3, with 9 bases that match TRBD2. Germline V gives CDR1 ENHRY, CDR2 SYGVKD. This CDR3 spans 16 amino acids. After removal of 2 bases from V and 4 bases from J, the junction contained 5 bases not matched to a gene. CDR3 sequence: CAISETAGGSTGELFF. CDR3 sequence (DNA): TGTGCCATCAGTGAGACAGCGGGGGGCAGCACCGGGGAGCTGTTTTTT.

The chain joins TRBV19 to TRBJ1-1; TRBD1 matches at 10 bases. CDR3 length: 15 amino acids. V lost 4 bases, J lost 0 bases, and 2 bases stayed unmatched. Germline-derived CDR1 and CDR2 are LNHDA and SQIVND (reference sequence). The CDR3 DNA is TGTGCCAGTAGTAGGGACAGGGGCGTGAACACTGAAGCTTTCTTT. Protein sequence: CASSRDRGVNTEAFF. Based on the CDR3 plus reference TRBV19 and TRBJ1-1, the full variable domain is DGGITQSPKYLFRKEGQNVTLSCEQNLNHDAMYWYRQDPGQGLRLIYYSQIVNDFQKGDIAEGYSVSREKKESFPLTVTSAQKNPTAFYLCASSRDRGVNTEAFFGQGTRLTVV.

This clone was observed a single time. This chain joins TRBV27 and TRBJ2-3; 7 bases are shared with TRBD2. In germline, CDR1 is MNHEY, CDR2 SMNVEV (reference sequence). The CDR3 sequence is 15 residues long. Losses at the gene ends were 6 bases for V and 1 base for J; bases not matched to a gene: 7. The CDR3 coding sequence is TGTGCCAGCAGCCAGCGGGGTTCCCGCACAGATACGCAGTATTTT. This translates into CASSQRGSRTDTQYF.

V gene TRBV4-3 combines with J gene TRBJ2-3; D perhaps matches TRBD2 (5 bases). Germline CDR1 and CDR2: LGHNA and YSLEER. The V end lost 3 bases, the J end lost 6 bases, and 22 bases lay between the germline ends. The CDR3 is 17 amino acids. For the CDR3, the DNA is TGCGCCAGCAGCCACTTACTCCGCCGGGAAGCCAGCGATACGCAGTATTTT. Translated, it gives CASSHLLRREASDTQYF.

This rearrangement joins TRBV4-3 to TRBJ2-3; 8 positions match TRBD1. Germline V gene sequence: CDR1 LGHNA, CDR2 YSLEER. This CDR3 has 17 residues. J lost 6 bases, V lost 4 bases, and 15 bases had no gene match. CDR3 loop: CASSLGGLGQGIDTQYF. As DNA, the CDR3 is TGCGCCAGCAGCCTTGGGGGGTTAGGACAGGGCATCGATACGCAGTATTTT.

The rearrangement links TRBV5-4 to TRBJ2-3; 8 bases are shared with TRBD1. Per germline, CDR1 SGHNT and CDR2 YYREEE (reference sequence). This CDR3 contains 14 residues. J was trimmed by 5 bases and V by 4 bases; bases with no gene match: 6. The chain's CDR3 is CASSLDRGVDTQYF. The CDR3 region has the DNA TGTGCCAGCAGCCTTGACAGGGGCGTAGATACGCAGTATTTT.

The genes are TRBV19 and TRBJ1-5; 7 positions match TRBD1. CDR1 is LNHDA and CDR2 is SQIVND in the germline V gene (reference sequence). The CDR3 spans 15 residues. The V segment lost 6 bases and the J segment 5 bases; nucleotides outside the gene matches: 10. The CDR3, as DNA: TGTGCCAGTAGCCACCTACAGGGGTGGGATCAGCCCCAGCATTTT. Translation: CASSHLQGWDQPQHF. The whole variable domain, filled in from reference TRBV19 and TRBJ1-5, reads DGGITQSPKYLFRKEGQNVTLSCEQNLNHDAMYWYRQDPGQGLRLIYYSQIVNDFQKGDIAEGYSVSREKKESFPLTVTSAQKNPTAFYLCASSHLQGWDQPQHFGDGTRLSIL.

This chain joins TRBV29-1 and TRBJ2-7, with TRBD1 matching over 8 bases. V shed 4 bases, J shed 2 bases, and the junction held 1 base outside the gene matches. Germline-derived CDR1 and CDR2 are SQVTM and ANQGSEA. The CDR3 is made up of 12 amino acids. CDR3: CSVVQGAYEQYF. The CDR3, as DNA: TGCAGCGTTGTACAGGGGGCCTACGAGCAGTACTTC.

The rearrangement links TRBV6-5 to TRBJ1-1, with D tentatively TRBD1 (6 bases). Between the trimmed V and J ends, which lost 5 bases and 3 bases, there was a span of 16 bases. This CDR3 has 15 residues. Germline V lookup: CDR1 MNHEY, CDR2 SVGAGI. CDR3 DNA: TGTGCCAGCAGTCGCCCACAGGGTACTTACACTGAAGCTTTCTTT. This sequence encodes CASSRPQGTYTEAFF.

The CDR3 protein is CASSSPGLAGADYNEQFF. The CDR3 nucleotides are TGTGCCAGCAGCTCACCGGGACTAGCGGGGGCCGACTACAATGAGCAGTTCTTC. The chain combines TRBV11-3 with TRBJ2-1; 14 bases fit TRBD2. Germline assignment: CDR1 SGHNT and CDR2 YENEEA. Losses at the gene ends were 4 bases for V and 3 bases for J; bases not matched to a gene: 8. The CDR3 runs to 18 residues.

There are a few counts of this clone. In nucleotides, the CDR3 is TGTGCCACCAGCAGAGAGGCAGGTTCCTATGGCTACACCTTC. Translation: CATSREAGSYGYTF. The chain links TRBV15 to TRBJ1-2; D remains ambiguous. The CDR3 contains 14 residues. The germline V and J ends were trimmed by 0 bases and 4 bases, with 9 bases remaining between them. Germline CDR1 is LNHNV and CDR2 is YYDKDF (reference sequence).

The chain employs TRBV9 and TRBJ2-5, with 9 bases lining up with TRBD2. The CDR3 length is 15 residues. After removal of 4 bases from V and 5 bases from J, the junction contained 9 bases not matched to a gene. Germline-derived CDR1 and CDR2 are SGDLS and YYNGEE. The CDR3 coding sequence is TGTGCCAGCAGCCCCAGCGGGGGGCGCGGGGAGACCCAGTACTTC. It specifies CASSPSGGRGETQYF.

The chain links TRBV5-1 to TRBJ2-5; 11 bases are a match to TRBD1. V lost 5 bases and J lost 2; bases outside the gene matches: 5. The CDR3 extends over 15 amino acids. Germline-derived CDR1 and CDR2 are SGHRS and YFSETQ. CDR3 DNA sequence: TGCGCCAGCAGACCCGGGACAGGGGGACAAGAGACCCAGTACTTC. It is translated as CASRPGTGGQETQYF. Full variable domain (remainder filled in from reference TRBV5-1 and TRBJ2-5): KAGVTQTPRYLIKTRGQQVTLSCSPISGHRSVSWYQQTPGQGLQFLFEYFSETQRNKGNFPGRFSGRQFSNSRSEMNVSTLELGDSALYLCASRPGTGGQETQYFGPGTRLLVL.

This chain uses TRBV4-3 with TRBJ2-1; D is ambiguous. V lost 7 bases, J lost 0 bases, and 10 bases lay in between. CDR1 is LGHNA, CDR2 YSLEER, per germline. The CDR3 loop spans 14 amino acids. The CDR3 region is CASTPASSYNEQFF. The CDR3 DNA reads as TGCGCCAGCACCCCCGCCAGCTCCTACAATGAGCAGTTCTTC.